This T cell receptor (beta chain) appears in the sequencing data of a study of PD-1 blockade in mismatch repair-deficient tumors. Looked up from germline, CDR1 is SGHVS and CDR2 is FNYEAQ. The ends lost 3 bases at V and 0 bases at J; junction bases unmatched: 5. This CDR3 spans 17 amino acids. This clone was seen a single time. Produced via immunoSEQ multiplex PCR; TCRdb's table is partial and in-frame only. The sample yields some 97,000 clones, under 90% seen once. This sample comprised peripheral blood, obtained around 8 months after starting pembrolizumab. The clonotype was recovered from an adult with mismatch repair-deficient cancer. J is TRBJ2-1 and V is TRBV7-6; 10 bases are a match to TRBD2. The CDR3: CASSFGLAESSYNEQFF. The CDR3 DNA reads TGTGCCAGCAGCTTTGGACTAGCGGAAAGCTCCTACAATGAGCAGTTCTTC. Using reference TRBV7-6 and TRBJ2-1 for the parts outside the CDR3, the full variable domain is GAGVSQSPRYKVTKRGQDVALRCDPISGHVSLYWYRQALGQGPEFLTYFNYEAQQDKSGLPNDRFSAERPEGSISTLTIQRTEQRDSAMYRCASSFGLAESSYNEQFFGPGTRLTVL.